The next 23 T cell receptor beta chains were all read from a single sample in a study of blood T cell repertoires in COVID-19. Clones were sequenced by immunoSEQ multiplex PCR, and TCRdb holds only the in-frame ones, with some missing. Altogether about 180,000 clones are present, roughly 79% being singletons, with the ten largest covering 26%. The material sequenced was peripheral blood. These receptor sequences come from a woman in her seventies with acute or convalescent COVID-19.

The J gene is TRBJ2-2, the V gene TRBV5-1; 8 bases fit TRBD2. This CDR3 contains 17 residues. The V gene's germline CDR1 is SGHRS and CDR2 YFSETQ. J was trimmed by 3 bases and V by 2 bases; bases with no gene match: 9. The CDR3 sequence: CASSFRGLAGYTGELFF. CDR3 in DNA: TGCGCCAGCAGCTTCCGCGGGCTAGCGGGCTACACCGGGGAGCTGTTTTTT.

The chain recombines TRBV5-6 with TRBJ1-5; D is unresolved. V was trimmed by 2 bases and J by 0 bases, leaving 15 bases between them. There are 17 residues in the CDR3. CDR1 and CDR2 from the germline V gene are SGHDT and YYEEEE. The CDR3: CASSLSGGQFSNQPQHF. The CDR3 nucleotides are TGTGCCAGCAGCTTAAGCGGAGGGCAGTTTAGCAATCAGCCCCAGCATTTT. The full variable domain, with the rest looked up from reference TRBV5-6 and TRBJ1-5, is DAGVTQSPTHLIKTRGQQVTLRCSPKSGHDTVSWYQQALGQGPQFIFQYYEEEERQRGNFPDRFSGHQFPNYSSELNVNALLLGDSALYLCASSLSGGQFSNQPQHFGDGTRLSIL.

In the case of this clone: Other DNA sequences in the sample encode the same CDR3. The chain recombines TRBV27 with TRBJ2-1, with D possibly being TRBD2 (5 bases). V gave up 5 bases and J gave up 4 bases, with 12 bases separating them. Germline CDR1 reads MNHEY; CDR2 reads SMNVEV (reference sequence). This CDR3 has 14 amino acids. CDR3: CASSPGGSYNEQFF. Written as DNA, the CDR3 is TGTGCCAGCAGTCCCGGAGGCAGTTACAATGAGCAGTTCTTC.

The gene calls are TRBV3-1 (or the pseudogene TRBV3-2) and TRBJ1-2, with TRBD1 identical over 9 bases. There are 15 residues in the CDR3. V shed 3 bases and J 8 bases; nucleotides not matched to a gene: 10. Germline V gene sequence: CDR1 LGHDT, CDR2 YNNKEL (reference sequence). CDR3 in amino acids: CASSHVLQGAGGYTF. The CDR3 DNA sequence: TGTGCCAGCAGCCACGTACTACAGGGGGCGGGCGGCTACACCTTC.

This chain connects TRBV4-1 to TRBJ2-3; 11 nucleotides match TRBD1. The CDR3 contains 15 residues. V shed 3 bases and J 4 bases; nucleotides not matched to a gene: 3. CDR1 is MGHRA and CDR2 is YSYEKL in the germline V gene. For the CDR3, the DNA is TGCGCCAGCAGCCATGGGGACAGGGGGGCAGATACGCAGTATTTT. Protein sequence: CASSHGDRGADTQYF.

The chain has TRBV2 and TRBJ1-5; D uncertain. This CDR3 spans 11 amino acids. With 2 bases removed from V and 9 bases from J, the gap between germline ends came to 5 bases. CDR1 SNHLY and CDR2 FYNNEI come from the germline V gene. CDR3 coding DNA: TGTGCCAGCAGTGAACCAGGGCCCCAGCATTTT. It codes for CASSEPGPQHF.

This chain links TRBV5-5 with TRBJ2-5; D is unresolved. There are 16 residues in the CDR3. Germline V gene data show CDR1 as SGHKS and CDR2 as YYEKEE (reference sequence). V was pared by 2 bases and J by 7 bases, with 21 bases between. CDR3 bases: TGTGCCAGCAGCTTCGCCTGGTCTGAGCCCCGTGGGACCCAGTACTTC. This gives the protein CASSFAWSEPRGTQYF.

This CDR3 reads CATSDLGGPGNEQFF. In nucleotides, the CDR3 is TGTGCCACCAGTGATTTAGGGGGACCAGGCAATGAGCAGTTCTTC. V gene TRBV24-1 combines with J gene TRBJ2-1; maybe TRBD1 (6 bases). Trimming shortened V by 1 base and J by 6 bases, and 12 bases separated the two germline ends. Germline loops: CDR1 KGHDR, CDR2 SFDVKD. CDR3 length equals 15 residues.

The rearrangement uses TRBV2 and TRBJ2-7; D perhaps matches TRBD2 (5 bases). The CDR3 extends over 16 amino acids. Germline values: CDR1 SNHLY, CDR2 FYNNEI. The V gene lost 1 base and the J gene lost 7 bases, with 20 bases spanning the gap. CDR3 DNA sequence: TGTGCCAGCAGTGAAGAGGAGCGAGTGACTACGATGGAGCAGTACTTC. This gives the protein CASSEEERVTTMEQYF.

The rearrangement links TRBV3-1 (or the pseudogene TRBV3-2) to TRBJ2-1; 8 nucleotides agree with TRBD2. Germline loops: CDR1 LGHDT, CDR2 YNNKEL (reference sequence). CDR3 size: 16 residues. The V gene end was trimmed by 3 bases and the J gene end by 7 bases; junction bases not matched to a gene: 11. Here the CDR3 reads CASSHTTGRAVNEQFF. Here the CDR3 DNA reads TGTGCCAGCAGCCATACAACCGGGAGGGCCGTAAATGAGCAGTTCTTC.

This clone showed up just once. The rearrangement uses TRBV3-1 (or the pseudogene TRBV3-2) and TRBJ2-1, with a tentative D call TRBD2 (6 bases). V lost 3 bases, J lost 5 bases, and 11 bases lay in between. Germline CDR1 and CDR2: LGHDT and YNNKEL (reference sequence). This CDR3 spans 14 amino acids. CDR3 DNA sequence: TGTGCCAGCAGCCAGGAGGGTTTGAACAATGAGCAGTTCTTC. This encodes CASSQEGLNNEQFF.

V is TRBV5-1 and J is TRBJ1-1; maybe TRBD1 (6 bases). The CDR3 is 16 residues long. Germline lookup yields CDR1 SGHRS and CDR2 YFSETQ. Trimming stripped 0 bases from V and 2 bases from J, with 14 bases between. This CDR3 is CASSLEQGEGNTEAFF. In nucleotides, the CDR3 is TGCGCCAGCAGCTTGGAACAGGGAGAGGGTAACACTGAAGCTTTCTTT.

This sequence joins TRBV7-2 and TRBJ2-3; the match to TRBD2 covers 7 bases. With 8 bases clipped from V and 7 bases from J, the junction kept 6 bases outside the gene matches. The CDR3 has 12 residues. CDR1 SGHTA and CDR2 FQGNSA come from the germline V gene. The chain's CDR3 is CASGRAGNTQYF. The CDR3 bases are TGTGCCAGCGGGAGGGCCGGAAATACGCAGTATTTT.

Many counts were recorded for this clone. This sequence joins TRBV19 and TRBJ1-6, with D unclear. The CDR3 loop spans 15 amino acids. Trimming removed 3 bases at V and 5 bases at J, with 11 bases between. Germline V gene lookup returns CDR1 LNHDA and CDR2 SQIVND (reference sequence). The CDR3 coding sequence is TGTGCCAGTAGTATCCGCGGTGGAAATAATTCACCCCTCCACTTT. The encoded protein is CASSIRGGNNSPLHF.

The chain combines TRBV24-1 with TRBJ1-4; TRBD1 agrees at 7 bases. The germline gives CDR1 KGHDR, CDR2 SFDVKD. J lost 7 bases, V lost 4 bases, and 8 bases had no gene match. The CDR3 length is 15 residues. The CDR3 loop is CATSEMTGSGEKLFF. The CDR3 DNA reads TGTGCCACCAGTGAGATGACAGGGTCGGGTGAAAAACTGTTTTTT.

This clone was seen a single time. The chain joins TRBV2 to TRBJ1-5, with 7 bases matching TRBD1. V lost 4 bases, J lost 9 bases, and 9 bases stayed unmatched. The germline CDR1 and CDR2 sequences are SNHLY and FYNNEI. This CDR3 contains 14 residues. The CDR3 DNA reads as TGTGCCAGCAGTGCGGGGACAGTTAATGGGCCCCAGCATTTT. It codes for CASSAGTVNGPQHF.

This chain uses TRBV9 with TRBJ1-4, with D possibly TRBD1 on 5 matching bases. The CDR3 length is 16 residues. V shed 1 base and J shed 7 bases, with 17 bases lying between them. Per germline, CDR1 SGDLS and CDR2 YYNGEE. CDR3 residues: CASSVNLGGNGEKLFF. CDR3 nucleotide sequence: TGTGCCAGCAGCGTAAACCTGGGGGGGAATGGTGAAAAACTGTTTTTT. Full variable domain (outside the CDR3, taken from reference TRBV9 and TRBJ1-4): DSGVTQTPKHLITATGQRVTLRCSPRSGDLSVYWYQQSLDQGLQFLIQYYNGEERAKGNILERFSAQQFPDLHSELNLSSLELGDSALYFCASSVNLGGNGEKLFFGSGTQLSVL.

The chain carries TRBV20-1 and TRBJ2-7, with a weak D call TRBD2 (5 bases). The CDR3 consists of 13 residues. The V gene's germline CDR1 is DFQATT and CDR2 SNEGSKA (reference sequence). V shed 3 bases and J shed 3 bases, with 12 bases lying between them. CDR3 sequence (DNA): TGCAGTGCTAGTCGGGGTACTCTCTACGAGCAGTACTTC. Translated, it gives CSASRGTLYEQYF.

This chain uses TRBV3-1 (or the pseudogene TRBV3-2) with TRBJ1-5; the D is unclear. CDR1 is LGHDT and CDR2 is YNNKEL in the germline V gene (reference sequence). Trimming pared 0 bases from V and 4 bases from J, leaving 7 bases between. This CDR3 is built from 14 residues. The CDR3 DNA reads TGTGCCAGCAGCCAAGAGCGAGGGAATCAGCCCCAGCATTTT. It specifies CASSQERGNQPQHF.

This chain joins TRBV30 and TRBJ1-4, with 8 bases fitting TRBD1. The length of the CDR3 is 18 residues. The V gene's germline CDR1 is GTSNPN and CDR2 SVGIG (reference sequence). J lost 2 bases, V lost 2 bases, and 13 bases had no gene match. This chain's CDR3 is CAWSPSRTGQGTNEKLFF. The CDR3, as DNA: TGTGCCTGGAGTCCGAGTCGGACAGGGCAGGGGACTAATGAAAAACTGTTTTTT.

A few counts support this clone. The genes are TRBV5-1 and TRBJ1-1; no definite D call. With 0 bases removed from V and 3 bases from J, the gap between germline ends came to 6 bases. This CDR3 region has 13 residues. Germline-derived CDR1 and CDR2 are SGHRS and YFSETQ. CDR3 DNA sequence: TGCGCCAGCAGCTTGGCCGGAGACACTGAAGCTTTCTTT. Protein sequence: CASSLAGDTEAFF. Full variable domain (missing parts from reference TRBV5-1 and TRBJ1-1): KAGVTQTPRYLIKTRGQQVTLSCSPISGHRSVSWYQQTPGQGLQFLFEYFSETQRNKGNFPGRFSGRQFSNSRSEMNVSTLELGDSALYLCASSLAGDTEAFFGQGTRLTVV.

In this sample, this clone turned up once. This chain joins TRBV7-3 and TRBJ2-3, with D possibly TRBD1 on 5 matching bases. The CDR3 has 16 residues. In germline, CDR1 is SGHTA, CDR2 FQGTGA. The V gene lost 5 bases and the J gene lost 1 base, with 16 bases spanning the gap. CDR3 nucleotides: TGTGCCAGCAGCCAAACAGGAGCACCGGGCACAGATACGCAGTATTTT. Its protein product is CASSQTGAPGTDTQYF.

The CDR3 spells CASSLGGGSKDTQYF. The CDR3 nucleotides are TGCGCCAGCAGCTTGGGTGGCGGGAGTAAGGATACGCAGTATTTT. This chain links TRBV5-1 with TRBJ2-3; 7 bases are shared with TRBD2. Per germline, CDR1 SGHRS and CDR2 YFSETQ. The V and J ends lost 0 bases and 6 bases, in that order; junction bases with no gene match: 7. The CDR3 is made up of 15 amino acids.